A selection of T cell receptor beta chains follows, all from one sample in a study of cytomegalovirus exposure and HLA in healthy donors. The assay was immunoSEQ multiplex PCR, and TCRdb's table has in-frame clones only and misses some. There are about 150,000 clones in the sample; 79% occur only once, and roughly 0.99% lies in the top ten. Sequenced material: PBMCs. The receptors come from a male donor in good health and CMV-seronegative. Both conserved end residues are part of each CDR3. Each record gives: clone size, D gene, V gene, J gene, CDR3 protein, CDR3 DNA. D genes are given only for firm matches. Clone size is given for some rows only: seen once, a few or many times, or a class if the clone is expanded.

few	NA	TRBV5-6	TRBJ1-5	CASSQTAYSNQPQHF	TGTGCCAGCAGCCAGACAGCCTATAGCAATCAGCCCCAGCATTTT
NA	NA	TRBV27	TRBJ2-1	CASRLTGQLSNEQFF	TGTGCCAGCAGATTAACAGGGCAGCTAAGCAATGAGCAGTTCTTC
NA	NA	TRBV6-5	TRBJ2-3	CASSTPQGPDTQYF	TGTGCCAGCAGCACTCCACAGGGCCCAGATACGCAGTATTTT
NA	TRBD1	TRBV2	TRBJ2-3	CASRVGQGGDTQYF	TGTGCCAGCAGAGTGGGACAGGGTGGAGATACGCAGTATTTT
NA	TRBD1	TRBV4-3	TRBJ1-1	CASSRGQGGTEAFF	TGCGCCAGCAGCCGCGGACAGGGGGGCACTGAAGCTTTCTTT
NA	TRBD2	TRBV5-1	TRBJ2-3	CASKREDTQYF	TGCGCCAGCAAGCGGGAAGATACGCAGTATTTT
few	TRBD1	TRBV19	TRBJ1-1	CASLDRESTEAFF	TGTGCCAGCCTTGACAGGGAGAGCACTGAAGCTTTCTTT
NA	TRBD2	TRBV2	TRBJ2-1	CASSEGRGTSREQFF	TGTGCCAGCAGTGAAGGACGTGGGACTAGCCGTGAGCAGTTCTTC
NA	NA	TRBV6-1	TRBJ2-7	CASSFDRISYEQYF	TGTGCCAGCAGTTTTGACAGGATATCCTACGAGCAGTACTTC
NA	TRBD1	TRBV29-1	TRBJ2-3	CSVAATGTPDTQYF	TGCAGCGTTGCCGCGACAGGGACCCCAGATACGCAGTATTTT
NA	NA	TRBV7-9	TRBJ2-1	CASSLSGNEQFF	TGTGCCAGCAGCCTTAGCGGAAATGAGCAGTTCTTC
NA	NA	TRBV5-1	TRBJ1-2	CASSPDMKPHRGYTF	TGCGCCAGCAGCCCAGACATGAAACCCCATCGGGGCTACACCTTC
NA	TRBD1	TRBV7-9	TRBJ2-7	CASANSTGVGEQYF	TGTGCCAGCGCTAACTCGACAGGGGTGGGCGAGCAGTACTTC
NA	TRBD1	TRBV11-2	TRBJ2-7	CASSRGTGGPYSYEQYF	TGTGCCAGCAGCCGGGGGACAGGGGGTCCCTACTCCTACGAGCAGTACTTC
once	NA	TRBV5-4	TRBJ1-1	CASSLGGGKDGANTEAFF	TGTGCCAGCAGCTTGGGGGGGGGAAAGGACGGAGCGAACACTGAAGCTTTCTTT
NA	NA	TRBV18	TRBJ1-5	CASSVSSNQPQHF	TGTGCCAGCTCAGTCAGTAGCAATCAGCCCCAGCATTTT
NA	TRBD1	TRBV11-3	TRBJ2-7	CASSLGQDSYEQYF	TGTGCCAGCAGTTTGGGACAGGACTCCTACGAGCAGTACTTC
few	NA	TRBV7-2	TRBJ1-1	CASSLGGTRPEAFF	TGTGCCAGCAGCTTAGGAGGCACCCGACCTGAAGCTTTCTTT
NA	TRBD1	TRBV7-2	TRBJ1-1	CASSSRDRDAAFF	TGTGCCAGCAGCTCCCGGGACAGGGACGCTGCTTTCTTT
NA	NA	TRBV7-9	TRBJ2-7	CASSLAGVAVLEQYF	TGTGCCAGCAGCTTAGCCGGGGTGGCCGTCCTGGAGCAGTACTTC
NA	NA	TRBV9	TRBJ2-1	CASSGAADRSDEQFF	TGTGCCAGCAGCGGGGCGGCAGACAGGTCGGATGAGCAGTTCTTC
few	TRBD1	TRBV5-6	TRBJ1-1	CASSLQGVVTGAFF	TGTGCCAGCAGCTTACAGGGGGTTGTAACTGGAGCTTTCTTT